This T cell receptor beta chain is drawn from a study of OX40 agonist ivuxolimab in advanced cancers. Study summary: A history of anti-PD-1, anti-PD-L1 or anti-CTLA-4 therapy was acceptable, and over 30% had some. Overall study findings and caveats: There was clonal expansion of CD4+ and CD8+ blood T cells by week 6 at 0.1 to 3.0 mg/kg. Among expanded peripheral T cells, antigen specificity went undetermined.

Sequenced by immunoSEQ multiplex PCR; TCRdb stores in-frame clones only, minus some. The sample yields 60,000 to 85,000 clones, roughly 80% seen once. Germline CDR1 and CDR2: MNHNS and SASEGT. This CDR3 region has 14 residues. Trimming left V 6 bases short and J 1 base short, with 9 bases between. This clone was detected once. Antigen: not known. The chain carries TRBV6-1 and TRBJ2-2, with D possibly being TRBD1 (5 bases). This receptor was obtained from an adult with an advanced solid tumor such as melanoma, head and neck, liver or kidney cancer. This specimen consisted of CD4+ or CD8+ T cells sorted from blood, obtained in a trial of the OX40 agonist ivuxolimab. The CDR3 nucleotides read TGTGCCAGCAGGAAACAGGAGAACACCGGGGAGCTGTTTTTT. Translation: CASRKQENTGELFF.